One and the same sample provided the 28 T cell receptor beta chains below, sequenced in a study of cytomegalovirus exposure and HLA in healthy donors. PCR involved 60 Vbeta and 13 Jbeta primers. Repertoires were generated with immunoSEQ multiplex PCR, while TCRdb's copy carries only in-frame clones and drops some. The sample has roughly 110,000 clones, 70% to 85% seen once. The specimen was PBMCs. Receptors were obtained from a man between 35 and 55 years old in good health and CMV-seropositive.

V and J are TRBV15 and TRBJ1-2; 7 bases are shared with TRBD1. Germline assignment: CDR1 LNHNV and CDR2 YYDKDF (reference sequence). Trimming at V came to 0 bases and at J to 6 bases, leaving 1 base not matched to a gene. The CDR3 totals 13 residues. The chain's CDR3 is CATSREGGDGYTF. CDR3 in DNA: TGTGCCACCAGCAGAGAAGGGGGCGATGGCTACACCTTC.

This clone was detected only a few times. The chain couples TRBV7-9 to TRBJ1-5, with a tentative D call TRBD1 (5 bases). There are 18 residues in the CDR3. Trimming removed 4 bases at V and 0 bases at J, with 19 bases between. Germline loops: CDR1 SEHNR, CDR2 FQNEAQ (reference sequence). CDR3 protein: CASSCDKRGGDSNQPQHF. The CDR3, as DNA: TGTGCCAGCAGCTGCGACAAGCGGGGGGGGGATAGCAATCAGCCCCAGCATTTT.

This clone has just a few counts. CDR3 protein: CASSFMNTEAFF. The CDR3 nucleotides read TGTGCCAGCAGCTTCATGAACACTGAAGCTTTCTTT. This chain links TRBV7-6 with TRBJ1-1, with D uncertain. V was clipped by 3 bases and J by 0 bases, with 2 bases between them. Germline lookup yields CDR1 SGHVS and CDR2 FNYEAQ. CDR3 size: 12 residues.

The rearrangement links TRBV6-5 to TRBJ1-2, with D uncertain. Germline values: CDR1 MNHEY, CDR2 SVGAGI. V was pared by 5 bases and J by 8 bases, with 18 bases between. The CDR3 has 14 amino acids. CDR3 DNA sequence: TGTGCCAGCAGTGAAGGCGCCAAAACGGGGGGCTACACCTTC. This sequence encodes CASSEGAKTGGYTF.

The CDR3 DNA reads as TGTGCCAGCAGCGCCGACAGGGTGGTCACTGAAGCTTTCTTT. Amino acids: CASSADRVVTEAFF. The V call is TRBV9, the J call TRBJ1-1; 7 positions match TRBD1. The germline CDR1 and CDR2 sequences are SGDLS and YYNGEE. The CDR3 contains 14 residues. The V and J ends lost 3 bases and 4 bases, in that order; junction bases with no gene match: 6.

This clone was picked up one time. This rearrangement joins TRBV29-1 to TRBJ2-3; 7 bases map to TRBD2. The germline V gene has CDR1 SQVTM and CDR2 ANQGSEA. CDR3 size: 15 residues. Trimming at V came to 0 bases and at J to 2 bases, leaving 5 bases not matched to a gene. CDR3 amino acids: CSVEDRAGITDTQYF. CDR3 bases: TGCAGCGTTGAAGATCGAGCGGGGATCACAGATACGCAGTATTTT.

The chain carries TRBV19 and TRBJ2-2; D unclear. The CDR3 sequence is 16 residues long. Germline values: CDR1 LNHDA, CDR2 SQIVND (reference sequence). Trimming shortened V by 5 bases and J by 0 bases, and 13 bases separated the two germline ends. The CDR3 spells CASSALLSPNTGELFF. CDR3 in DNA: TGTGCCAGTAGTGCCCTCCTAAGCCCGAACACCGGGGAGCTGTTTTTT.

The chain has TRBV7-2 and TRBJ1-1; 10 bases line up with TRBD1. The CDR3 is 15 amino acids. Losses at the gene ends were 5 bases for V and 2 bases for J; bases not matched to a gene: 5. Germline CDR1 reads SGHTA; CDR2 reads FQGNSA. This CDR3 is CASSTRQGANTEAFF. Here the CDR3 DNA reads TGTGCCAGCAGCACCCGACAGGGGGCCAACACTGAAGCTTTCTTT.

This clone showed up many times. V usage is TRBV18 and J usage is TRBJ2-7, with D unresolved. V lost 6 bases and J lost 0, with 6 bases in between. CDR1 and CDR2 from the germline V gene are KGHSH and LQKENI. This CDR3 contains 12 residues. The chain's CDR3 is CASSPSSYEQYF. CDR3 DNA: TGTGCCAGCTCCCCTAGCTCCTACGAGCAGTACTTC.

The chain uses TRBV5-4 and TRBJ1-1; D is unresolved. Per the germline V gene, CDR1 is SGHNT and CDR2 is YYREEE (reference sequence). The CDR3 has 16 amino acids. V was clipped by 0 bases and J by 4 bases, with 16 bases between them. CDR3 in amino acids: CASSLAGRGYGTEAFF. The CDR3 DNA is TGTGCCAGCAGCTTGGCCGGGCGGGGTTACGGCACTGAAGCTTTCTTT.

This rearrangement joins TRBV28 to TRBJ2-3, with TRBD2 identical over 8 bases. CDR3 length: 15 residues. From germline, CDR1 is MDHEN and CDR2 SYDVKM. V lost 6 bases, J lost 1 base, and 6 bases stayed unmatched. The CDR3 DNA follows: TGTGCCAGCAGGGACTATAGCGGGGGCACAGATACGCAGTATTTT. It codes for CASRDYSGGTDTQYF.

This clone showed up just once. The gene calls are TRBV7-2 and TRBJ2-7, with D possibly being TRBD2 (5 bases). V shed 11 bases and J shed 3 bases, with 17 bases lying between them. From germline, CDR1 is SGHTA and CDR2 FQGNSA. The CDR3 consists of 13 residues. CDR3 sequence reads: CASQAGMDYEQYF. CDR3 bases: TGTGCCTCCCAGGCGGGCATGGACTACGAGCAGTACTTC.

This chain connects TRBV4-3 to TRBJ2-2, with D tentatively TRBD1 (5 bases). Germline CDR1 is LGHNA and CDR2 is YSLEER. Trimming pared 6 bases from V and 1 base from J, leaving 9 bases between. The CDR3 is 14 amino acids. The CDR3 is CASRIGQNTGELFF. The DNA of the CDR3 is TGCGCCAGCAGAATAGGACAGAACACCGGGGAGCTGTTTTTT.

This clone was detected a few times. CDR3 loop: CATSTGTGTGTSYEQYF. The CDR3 coding sequence is TGTGCCACCAGCACCGGAACCGGGACAGGGACCTCCTACGAGCAGTACTTC. The chain combines TRBV15 with TRBJ2-7; 9 bases fit TRBD1. Germline V lookup: CDR1 LNHNV, CDR2 YYDKDF (reference sequence). This CDR3 spans 17 amino acids. J was trimmed by 0 bases and V by 4 bases; bases with no gene match: 10. The complete variable domain, with remaining parts taken from reference TRBV15 and TRBJ2-7, reads DAMVIQNPRYQVTQFGKPVTLSCSQTLNHNVMYWYQQKSSQAPKLLFHYYDKDFNNEADTPDNFQSRRPNTSFCFLDIRSPGLGDTAMYLCATSTGTGTGTSYEQYFGPGTRLTVT.

This chain joins TRBV5-1 and TRBJ1-2, with D tentatively TRBD1 (6 bases). The V gene's germline CDR1 is SGHRS and CDR2 YFSETQ. This CDR3 contains 15 residues. Trimming pared 1 base from V and 3 bases from J, leaving 13 bases between. The CDR3 reads CASSLLPGVDYGYTF. The CDR3 region has the DNA TGCGCCAGCAGCTTGCTGCCAGGGGTGGACTATGGCTACACCTTC.

This chain connects TRBV6-5 to TRBJ2-7; the D gene is possibly TRBD1 (8 bases). The V end was cut by 5 bases, the J end by 2 bases, with 16 bases between. Looked up from germline, CDR1 is MNHEY and CDR2 is SVGAGI. This CDR3 comprises 15 residues. CDR3 amino acids: CASSATGGGAYEQYF. DNA for the CDR3: TGTGCCAGCAGTGCAACAGGGGGGGGAGCCTACGAGCAGTACTTC.

In its sample, this clone was seen once. The chain is built from TRBV27 and TRBJ1-1, with 8 bases matching TRBD1. CDR1 MNHEY and CDR2 SMNVEV come from the germline V gene (reference sequence). With V trimmed by 1 base and J by 6 bases, 10 bases remained unmatched. The CDR3 extends over 16 amino acids. The CDR3 region has the DNA TGTGCCAGCAGTTTATGGGGCCCACAGGGGGTCCCTGAAGCTTTCTTT. The encoded protein is CASSLWGPQGVPEAFF.

The genes are TRBV4-3 and TRBJ2-5; D possibly corresponds to TRBD1 (6 bases). The tail of the sequence fits TRBJ2-7 better, so the J call may be wrong. Looked up from germline, CDR1 is LGHNA and CDR2 is YSLEER. This CDR3 region has 14 residues. Here the CDR3 reads CASSSDRTPYEQYF. CDR3 in DNA: TGCGCCAGCAGCAGCGACAGGACCCCCTACGAGCAGTACTTC.

This clone was seen a handful of times. The CDR3 sequence: CATSRVPSGPTRETQYF. The CDR3 DNA is TGTGCCACCAGCAGAGTTCCTAGCGGGCCAACAAGGGAGACCCAGTACTTC. The V call is TRBV15, the J call TRBJ2-5, with 8 bases fitting TRBD2. J was trimmed by 5 bases and V by 1 base; bases with no gene match: 12. CDR3 length equals 17 residues. CDR1 and CDR2 (germline): LNHNV, YYDKDF (reference sequence).

The chain is built from TRBV7-2 and TRBJ1-5, with D hard to call. Germline CDR1 is SGHTA and CDR2 is FQGNSA. The CDR3 spans 13 residues. Trimming stripped 1 base from V and 9 bases from J, with 10 bases between. CDR3 nucleotides: TGTGCCAGCAGCTTAGGAGGGCAGTGGCCCCAGCATTTT. Residues: CASSLGGQWPQHF.

The genes are TRBV7-2 and TRBJ2-7; D unresolved. The CDR3 contains 15 residues. V lost 2 bases, J lost 0 bases, and 11 bases lay in between. From germline, CDR1 is SGHTA and CDR2 FQGNSA. The CDR3 sequence is CASSLRPEFSYEQYF. The CDR3, as DNA: TGTGCCAGCAGCTTACGTCCAGAATTCTCCTACGAGCAGTACTTC.

Remarks on this clone: The sample contains more than one DNA sequence encoding this CDR3. The chain combines TRBV7-2 with TRBJ2-7; 12 positions match TRBD2. The V gene end was trimmed by 5 bases and the J gene end by 2 bases; junction bases not matched to a gene: 1. Germline loops: CDR1 SGHTA, CDR2 FQGNSA. This CDR3 has 14 residues. The CDR3 nucleotides are TGTGCCAGCAGCGCTAGCGGGGGGGCCTACGAGCAGTACTTC. Translating it yields CASSASGGAYEQYF.

This chain connects TRBV18 to TRBJ1-6, with 8 bases that match TRBD1. The CDR3 sequence is 15 residues long. V trimming: 3 bases; J trimming: 5 bases; junction bases outside the gene matches: 3. The germline V gene encodes CDR1 KGHSH and CDR2 LQKENI. The CDR3 is CASSPQGADNSPLHF. As DNA, the CDR3 is TGTGCCAGCTCACCCCAGGGGGCGGATAATTCACCCCTCCACTTT.

This clone ranks as medium-sized. V gene TRBV19 combines with J gene TRBJ2-2; TRBD2 agrees at 9 bases. CDR1 is LNHDA and CDR2 is SQIVND in the germline V gene (reference sequence). The V gene end was trimmed by 5 bases and the J gene end by 4 bases; junction bases not matched to a gene: 5. The CDR3 is 15 amino acids. CDR3 protein: CASSAHSGGTGELFF. In DNA, the CDR3 is TGTGCCAGTAGTGCACATAGCGGGGGCACCGGGGAGCTGTTTTTT.

The J gene is TRBJ2-7, the V gene TRBV19; a weak D match, TRBD2 (7 bases). The V end lost 10 bases, the J end lost 4 bases, and 23 bases lay between the germline ends. Germline V gene lookup returns CDR1 LNHDA and CDR2 SQIVND (reference sequence). The length of the CDR3 is 15 residues. CDR3 loop: CATQLRQAGEYEQYF. As DNA, the CDR3 is TGTGCCACACAACTGAGACAGGCGGGGGAATACGAGCAGTACTTC.

This chain connects TRBV6-1 to TRBJ2-7, with 10 bases matching TRBD2. Trimming took 1 base from V and 0 from J; bases not matched to a gene: 0. Germline-derived CDR1 and CDR2 are MNHNS and SASEGT. The CDR3 is made up of 15 amino acids. This CDR3 reads CASSEGLAGSYEQYF. The CDR3 DNA sequence: TGTGCCAGCAGTGAAGGACTAGCGGGCTCCTACGAGCAGTACTTC.

The chain links TRBV19 to TRBJ2-5; no firm D call. This CDR3 has 13 residues. CDR1 LNHDA and CDR2 SQIVND come from the germline V gene (reference sequence). The germline V and J ends were trimmed by 6 bases and 0 bases, with 8 bases remaining between them. Here the CDR3 DNA reads TGTGCCAGTAGGCAGGTAAACCAAGAGACCCAGTACTTC. It codes for CASRQVNQETQYF.

The chain uses TRBV7-9 and TRBJ1-5; D perhaps matches TRBD1 (5 bases). Per germline, CDR1 SEHNR and CDR2 FQNEAQ (reference sequence). This CDR3 is built from 16 residues. V was cut by 1 base and J by 1 base, with 11 bases left in between. The CDR3 DNA reads TGTGCCAGCAGCTTAGGGCCAAAGGGGAGCAATCAGCCCCAGCATTTT. Its translation: CASSLGPKGSNQPQHF.